Listed here are 21 T cell receptor beta chains from one sample, sequenced in a study of cytomegalovirus exposure and HLA in healthy donors. The study ran its PCR with 60 Vbeta and 13 Jbeta primers. Assay: immunoSEQ multiplex PCR; the TCRdb copy retains only in-frame clones and omits some. The data show some 100,000 clones, around 68% seen once. The sample taken for sequencing was PBMCs. These receptors were taken from a woman aged 50 to 65 in good health and CMV-seropositive.

CDR3 nucleotide sequence: TGTGCCAGCAGCCGGGGTTCAATGAACACTGAAGCTTTCTTT. This encodes CASSRGSMNTEAFF. This sequence joins TRBV27 and TRBJ1-1; D gene ambiguous. The CDR3 spans 14 residues. Germline CDR1 and CDR2: MNHEY and SMNVEV (reference sequence). The ends were cut back, 6 bases at V and 0 bases at J, with 11 bases in the middle.

This clone occurred a few times. The chain uses TRBV6-5 and TRBJ1-1, with 7 bases that match TRBD1. The CDR3 loop spans 14 amino acids. V gave up 8 bases and J gave up 3 bases; unmatched junction bases: 9. Looked up from germline, CDR1 is MNHEY and CDR2 is SVGAGI. CDR3 residues: CASYAGQGDTEAFF. CDR3 DNA sequence: TGTGCCAGCTATGCTGGCCAGGGGGACACTGAAGCTTTCTTT.

The chain links TRBV6-4 to TRBJ2-5; TRBD1 might be the D (6 bases). Germline-derived CDR1 and CDR2 are MRHNA and SNTAGT. The CDR3 has 13 residues. V lost 5 bases and J lost 5, with 12 bases in between. CDR3 amino acids: CASSYGQQETQYF. CDR3 DNA sequence: TGTGCCAGCAGTTACGGACAGCAGGAGACCCAGTACTTC.

This chain joins TRBV5-1 and TRBJ2-2, with D hard to call. CDR1 and CDR2 (germline): SGHRS, YFSETQ. This CDR3 is built from 14 residues. The V and J ends lost 4 bases and 13 bases respectively, with 20 bases between them. The CDR3 here is CASSLGGLDQLLFF. CDR3 sequence (DNA): TGCGCCAGCAGCCTAGGTGGCCTAGATCAATTGCTGTTTTTT. The full variable domain, its missing parts supplied by reference TRBV5-1 and TRBJ2-2, is KAGVTQTPRYLIKTRGQQVTLSCSPISGHRSVSWYQQTPGQGLQFLFEYFSETQRNKGNFPGRFSGRQFSNSRSEMNVSTLELGDSALYLCASSLGGLDQLLFFGEGSRLTVL.

V is TRBV30 and J is TRBJ2-7; TRBD2 matches at 7 bases. The CDR3 totals 13 residues. Germline-derived CDR1 and CDR2 are GTSNPN and SVGIG (reference sequence). J gave up 2 bases and V 3 bases, and 4 bases lay outside the gene matches. This CDR3 reads CAWSFSGPYEQYF. In nucleotides, the CDR3 is TGTGCCTGGAGCTTTAGCGGGCCCTACGAGCAGTACTTC.

The J gene is TRBJ2-5, the V gene TRBV4-1, with 8 positions matching TRBD2. The J call may be wrong; the DNA end is better matched by TRBJ2-7. The CDR3 loop spans 16 amino acids. CDR1 and CDR2 from the germline V gene are MGHRA and YSYEKL. The CDR3 sequence is CASSQYPGASGYEQYF. The CDR3 DNA follows: TGCGCCAGCAGCCAATACCCCGGGGCTAGCGGGTACGAGCAGTACTTC.

The chain combines TRBV27 with TRBJ1-1; D possibly corresponds to TRBD1 (5 bases). The CDR3 is made up of 15 amino acids. Germline lookup yields CDR1 MNHEY and CDR2 SMNVEV (reference sequence). V lost 0 bases and J lost 5, with 13 bases in between. This CDR3 reads CASSLSTVGGTEAFF. CDR3 nucleotide sequence: TGTGCCAGCAGTTTATCCACAGTGGGGGGAACTGAAGCTTTCTTT.

In regard to this clone: In the same sample, other DNA sequences code for this CDR3. The chain joins TRBV7-2 to TRBJ2-3; 8 bases are shared with TRBD1. The CDR3 covers 17 residues. V was pared by 6 bases and J by 4 bases, with 15 bases of the junction left unmatched. CDR1 is SGHTA and CDR2 is FQGNSA in the germline V gene. The CDR3 sequence is CASSISGTGGRADTQYF. The CDR3 bases are TGTGCCAGCAGTATTTCCGGGACAGGAGGGCGTGCAGATACGCAGTATTTT. The variable domain in full, with the rest retrieved from reference TRBV7-2 and TRBJ2-3, is GAGVSQSPSNKVTEKGKDVELRCDPISGHTALYWYRQSLGQGLEFLIYFQGNSAPDKSGLPSDRFSAERTGGSVSTLTIQRTQQEDSAVYLCASSISGTGGRADTQYFGPGTRLTVL.

The chain is built from TRBV6-7 and TRBJ1-4; 8 bases fit TRBD1. TRBV6-7 belongs to the ORF category, with a function that is uncertain. J lost 0 bases, V lost 2 bases, and 8 bases had no gene match. This CDR3 is 18 amino acids long. The DNA for the CDR3 is TGTGCCAGCAGTTACCGGGACAGGTTGAATGCAACTAATGAAAAACTGTTTTTT. As protein: CASSYRDRLNATNEKLFF.

This chain joins TRBV14 and TRBJ2-1, with TRBD1 identical over 8 bases. The CDR3 runs to 14 residues. Germline CDR1 reads SGHDN; CDR2 reads FVKESK. Trimming at V came to 7 bases and at J to 6 bases, leaving 8 bases not matched to a gene. In DNA, the CDR3 is TGTGCCAGCAACACAGGGGGTGAGGTCAATGAGCAGTTCTTC. It is translated as CASNTGGEVNEQFF.

J is TRBJ2-3 and V is TRBV19; D is undetermined. Germline V CDR1 and CDR2: LNHDA, SQIVND (reference sequence). The V end was cut by 3 bases, the J end by 3 bases, with 7 bases between. The CDR3 runs to 13 residues. CDR3 sequence: CASSMPQTDTQYF. CDR3 bases: TGTGCCAGTAGTATGCCGCAGACAGATACGCAGTATTTT. The full variable domain, its missing parts supplied by reference TRBV19 and TRBJ2-3, is DGGITQSPKYLFRKEGQNVTLSCEQNLNHDAMYWYRQDPGQGLRLIYYSQIVNDFQKGDIAEGYSVSREKKESFPLTVTSAQKNPTAFYLCASSMPQTDTQYFGPGTRLTVL.

The gene calls are TRBV2 and TRBJ2-6; TRBD1 matches at 9 bases. V dropped 8 bases and J dropped 2; count of bases not matched to a gene: 4. This CDR3 has 15 residues. Germline V gene sequence: CDR1 SNHLY, CDR2 FYNNEI. CDR3 protein: CASRDRETGANVLTF. For the CDR3, the DNA is TGTGCCAGCCGGGACAGGGAAACTGGGGCCAACGTCCTGACTTTC.

The DNA for the CDR3 is TGTGCCAGCAGCGTCCGACTAGCGGCCGCAGATACGCAGTATTTT. Translation: CASSVRLAAADTQYF. This chain uses TRBV7-2 with TRBJ2-3; 9 bases align to TRBD2. CDR3 length: 15 residues. J gave up 4 bases and V 5 bases, and 7 bases lay outside the gene matches. From germline, CDR1 is SGHTA and CDR2 FQGNSA.

This sequence joins TRBV28 and TRBJ2-7, with TRBD1 identical over 10 bases. The CDR3 has 16 residues. V trimming: 5 bases; J trimming: 3 bases; junction bases outside the gene matches: 10. The germline gives CDR1 MDHEN, CDR2 SYDVKM. CDR3 coding DNA: TGTGCCAGCAGTCCAACGGACAGGGGGGCTTTCTACGAGCAGTACTTC. Amino acids: CASSPTDRGAFYEQYF.

This sequence joins TRBV29-1 and TRBJ2-7; D possibly corresponds to TRBD2 (6 bases). Germline assignment: CDR1 SQVTM and CDR2 ANQGSEA. The CDR3 sequence is 12 residues long. Trimming cost V 7 bases and J 6 bases, with 16 bases left between them. The CDR3 loop reads CSGGDLIREQYF. DNA of the CDR3: TGCAGCGGGGGGGACCTGATTCGCGAGCAGTACTTC.

This chain uses TRBV25-1 with TRBJ2-7; tentatively, D is TRBD1 (5 bases). V shed 0 bases and J shed 6 bases, with 12 bases lying between them. The CDR3 length is 14 residues. Per germline, CDR1 MGHDK and CDR2 SYGVNS. CDR3 sequence reads: CASSEYIGVAEQYF. The DNA of the CDR3 is TGTGCCAGCAGTGAATATATAGGGGTTGCCGAGCAGTACTTC.

V usage is TRBV18 and J usage is TRBJ2-3; 7 nucleotides agree with TRBD1. Germline V gene data show CDR1 as KGHSH and CDR2 as LQKENI. J was trimmed by 4 bases and V by 1 base; bases with no gene match: 5. This CDR3 spans 15 amino acids. CDR3 sequence (DNA): TGTGCCAGCTCACCACGCCGACAGGGCGCAGATACGCAGTATTTT. Amino acid sequence: CASSPRRQGADTQYF.

The chain combines TRBV4-1 with TRBJ1-1, with 8 positions matching TRBD1. Germline V gives CDR1 MGHRA, CDR2 YSYEKL. This CDR3 is 15 amino acids long. The J segment lost 2 bases and the V segment lost 1 base, leaving 3 bases of the junction unmatched. The CDR3 nucleotides are TGCGCCAGCAGCCAAGGGACAGGGCTTAACACTGAAGCTTTCTTT. It encodes CASSQGTGLNTEAFF.

J is TRBJ1-3 and V is TRBV7-3; D is ambiguous. V lost 2 bases and J 8 bases, leaving 10 bases between the germline ends. CDR1 and CDR2 (germline): SGHTA, FQGTGA. The CDR3 is made up of 13 amino acids. CDR3 protein: CASSLYTGDTIYF. Written as DNA, the CDR3 is TGTGCCAGCAGCTTATACACCGGGGACACCATATATTTT.

This clone has only a few counts. A junction boundary mismatches the germline segment, possibly from a read error. The CDR3 here is CASSEQGVDTAFF. CDR3 DNA: TGTGCCAGCAGTGAACAGGGTGTCGATACTGCGTTCTTC. The genes are TRBV6-1 and TRBJ1-2, with a weak D call TRBD1 (5 bases). Germline loops: CDR1 MNHNS, CDR2 SASEGT. This CDR3 is built from 13 residues.

J is TRBJ1-1 and V is TRBV7-2; D possibly corresponds to TRBD1 (6 bases). Germline CDR1 SGHTA, CDR2 FQGNSA. CDR3 size: 15 residues. V dropped 4 bases and J dropped 4 bases, with 16 bases sitting between them. CDR3 in DNA: TGTGCCAGCAGCTCAGAGGGACAAGGGGGCACTGAAGCTTTCTTT. This encodes CASSSEGQGGTEAFF.